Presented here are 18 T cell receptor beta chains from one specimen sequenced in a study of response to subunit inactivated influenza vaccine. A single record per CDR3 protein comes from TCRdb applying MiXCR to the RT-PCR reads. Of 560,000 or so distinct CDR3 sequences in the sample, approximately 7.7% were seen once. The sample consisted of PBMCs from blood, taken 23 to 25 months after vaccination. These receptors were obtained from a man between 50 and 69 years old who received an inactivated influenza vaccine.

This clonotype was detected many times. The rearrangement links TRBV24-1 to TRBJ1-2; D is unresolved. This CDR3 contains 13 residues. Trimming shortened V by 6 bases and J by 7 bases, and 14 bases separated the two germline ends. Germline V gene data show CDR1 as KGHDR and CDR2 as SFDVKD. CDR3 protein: CATSTPTEAGYTF. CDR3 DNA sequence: TGTGCCACCAGTACTCCAACAGAAGCTGGCTACACCTTC.

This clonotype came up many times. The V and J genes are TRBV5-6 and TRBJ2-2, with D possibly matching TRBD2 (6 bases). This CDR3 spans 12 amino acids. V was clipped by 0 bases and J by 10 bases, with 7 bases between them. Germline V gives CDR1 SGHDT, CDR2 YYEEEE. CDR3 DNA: TGTGCCAGCAGCTTGGCGGGAGTGGAGCTGTTTTTT. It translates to CASSLAGVELFF.

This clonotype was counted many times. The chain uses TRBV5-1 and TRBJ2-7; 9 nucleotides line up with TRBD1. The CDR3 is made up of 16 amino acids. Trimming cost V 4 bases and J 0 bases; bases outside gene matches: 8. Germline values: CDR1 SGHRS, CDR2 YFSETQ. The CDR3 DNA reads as TGCGCCAGCAGCCTAACCGGGACAGGGTACTCCTACGAGCAGTACTTC. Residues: CASSLTGTGYSYEQYF.

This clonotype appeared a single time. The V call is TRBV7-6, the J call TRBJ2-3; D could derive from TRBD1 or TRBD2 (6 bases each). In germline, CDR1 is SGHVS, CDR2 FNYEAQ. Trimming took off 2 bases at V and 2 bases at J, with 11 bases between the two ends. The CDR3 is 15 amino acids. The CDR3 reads CASSLRQDYTDTQYF. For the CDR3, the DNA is TGTGCCAGCAGCTTAAGACAGGACTACACAGATACGCAGTATTTT.

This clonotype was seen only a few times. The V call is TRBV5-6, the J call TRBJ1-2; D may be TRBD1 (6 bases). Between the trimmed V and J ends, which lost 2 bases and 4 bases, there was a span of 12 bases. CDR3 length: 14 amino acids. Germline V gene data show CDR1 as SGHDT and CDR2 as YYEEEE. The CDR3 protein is CASSFAGASYGYTF. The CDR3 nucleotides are TGTGCCAGCAGCTTTGCGGGGGCCTCCTATGGCTACACCTTC.

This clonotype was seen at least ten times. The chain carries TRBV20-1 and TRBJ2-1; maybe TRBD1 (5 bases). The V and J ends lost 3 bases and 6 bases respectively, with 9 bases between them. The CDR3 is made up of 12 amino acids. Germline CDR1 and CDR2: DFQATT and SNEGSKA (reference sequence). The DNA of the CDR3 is TGCAGTGCTAGTGGGGCTGGCAATGAGCAGTTCTTC. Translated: CSASGAGNEQFF.

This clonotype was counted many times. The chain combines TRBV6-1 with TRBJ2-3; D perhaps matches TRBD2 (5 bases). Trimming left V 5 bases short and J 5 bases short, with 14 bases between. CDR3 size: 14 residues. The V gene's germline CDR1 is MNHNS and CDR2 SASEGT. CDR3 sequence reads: CASSKPGSGDTQYF. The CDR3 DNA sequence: TGTGCCAGCAGTAAACCGGGGTCGGGAGATACGCAGTATTTT.

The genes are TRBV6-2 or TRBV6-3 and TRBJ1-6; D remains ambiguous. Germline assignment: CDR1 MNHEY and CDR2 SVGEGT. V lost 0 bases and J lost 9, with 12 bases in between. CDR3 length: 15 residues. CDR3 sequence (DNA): TGTGCCAGCAGTTACTCTGAGGAGATGAGTTCACCCCTCCACTTT. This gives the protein CASSYSEEMSSPLHF.

The CDR3 spells CASSWGRRSSYNEQFF. For the CDR3, the DNA is TGTGCCAGCAGCTGGGGACGGCGGAGCTCCTACAATGAGCAGTTCTTC. This chain uses TRBV12-3 or TRBV12-4 with TRBJ2-1; D is tentatively TRBD1 or TRBD2 (5 bases each). Trimming took 6 bases from V and 0 from J, leaving 15 bases between them. The CDR3 runs 16 residues.

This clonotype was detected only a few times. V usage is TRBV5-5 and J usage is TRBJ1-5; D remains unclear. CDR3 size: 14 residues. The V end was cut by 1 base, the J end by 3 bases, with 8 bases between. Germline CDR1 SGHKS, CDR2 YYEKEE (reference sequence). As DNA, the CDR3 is TGTGCCAGCAGCTTGACCGTTTTCAATCAGCCCCAGCATTTT. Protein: CASSLTVFNQPQHF.

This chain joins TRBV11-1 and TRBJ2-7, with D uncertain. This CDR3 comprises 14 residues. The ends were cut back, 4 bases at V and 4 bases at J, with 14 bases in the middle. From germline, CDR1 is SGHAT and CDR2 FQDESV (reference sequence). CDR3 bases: TGTGCCAGCAGCTCGGGTCCTTTAGCATACGAGCAGTACTTC. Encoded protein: CASSSGPLAYEQYF.

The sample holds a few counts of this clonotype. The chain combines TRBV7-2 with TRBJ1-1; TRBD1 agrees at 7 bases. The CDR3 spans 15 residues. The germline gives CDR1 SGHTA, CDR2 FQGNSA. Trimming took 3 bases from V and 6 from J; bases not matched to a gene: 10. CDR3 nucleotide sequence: TGTGCCAGCAGCTTTATGACAGGGTCAGCCGCTGAAGCTTTCTTT. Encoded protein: CASSFMTGSAAEAFF.

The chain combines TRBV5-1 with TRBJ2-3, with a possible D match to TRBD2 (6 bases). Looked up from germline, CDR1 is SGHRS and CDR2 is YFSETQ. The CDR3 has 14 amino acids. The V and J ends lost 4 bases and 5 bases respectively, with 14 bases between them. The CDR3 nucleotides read TGCGCCAGCAGCCCGGAACGGAGGGGAGATACGCAGTATTTT. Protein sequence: CASSPERRGDTQYF.

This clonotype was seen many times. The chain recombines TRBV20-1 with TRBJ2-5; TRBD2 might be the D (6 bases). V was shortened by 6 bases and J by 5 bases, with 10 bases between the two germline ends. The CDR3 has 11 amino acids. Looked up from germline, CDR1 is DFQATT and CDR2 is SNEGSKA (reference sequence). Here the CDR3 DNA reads TGCAGTGCGGAGGGGACGGAGACCCAGTACTTC. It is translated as CSAEGTETQYF.

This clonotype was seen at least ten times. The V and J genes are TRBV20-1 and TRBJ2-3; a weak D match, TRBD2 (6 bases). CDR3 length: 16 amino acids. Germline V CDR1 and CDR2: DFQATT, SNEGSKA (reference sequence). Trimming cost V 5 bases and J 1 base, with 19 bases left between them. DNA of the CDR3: TGCAGTGCTGCGGGCGGGGCTGCTCGGGGCACAGATACGCAGTATTTT. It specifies CSAAGGAARGTDTQYF.

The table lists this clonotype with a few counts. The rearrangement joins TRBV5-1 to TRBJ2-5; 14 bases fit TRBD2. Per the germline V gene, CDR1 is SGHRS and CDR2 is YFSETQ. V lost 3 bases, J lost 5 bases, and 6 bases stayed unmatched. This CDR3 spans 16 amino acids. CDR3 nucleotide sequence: TGCGCCAGCAGCTGGGGGACTAGCGGGAGAGAGGAGACCCAGTACTTC. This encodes CASSWGTSGREETQYF.

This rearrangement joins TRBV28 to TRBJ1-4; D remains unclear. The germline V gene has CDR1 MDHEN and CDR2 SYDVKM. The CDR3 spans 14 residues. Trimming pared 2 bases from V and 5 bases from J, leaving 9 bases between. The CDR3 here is CASSLVTTNEKLFF. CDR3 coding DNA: TGTGCCAGCAGTTTAGTCACTACGAATGAAAAACTGTTTTTT.

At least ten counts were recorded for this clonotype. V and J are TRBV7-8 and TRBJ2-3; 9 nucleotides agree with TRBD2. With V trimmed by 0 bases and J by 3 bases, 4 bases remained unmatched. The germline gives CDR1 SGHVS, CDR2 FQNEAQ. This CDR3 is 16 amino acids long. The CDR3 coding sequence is TGTGCCAGCAGCTTAGCGGCGGGAGGGCCAACAGATACGCAGTATTTT. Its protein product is CASSLAAGGPTDTQYF.